This T cell receptor (beta chain) derives from a study of shared clonotypes between healthy human individuals. Libraries were prepared by immunoSEQ multiplex PCR; TCRdb keeps only in-frame clonotypes and omits some of them. The top ten hold about 0.11% of the sample, which has around 550,000 clones, roughly 96% seen once. Germline V gene lookup returns CDR1 SGHDN and CDR2 FVKESK. The CDR3 extends over 14 amino acids. The ends were cut back, 2 bases at V and 4 bases at J, with 11 bases in the middle. This clone was found once. Terminally differentiated effector memory CD45RA+ cells were excluded from the naive CD8 cells, which were CD45RO-negative and positively selected for CCR7. Adult Caucasians living in Nashville, Tennessee made up all of the donors.

This sequence joins TRBV14 and TRBJ1-2, with D hard to call. The sequencing sample was made of naive CD8+ T cells sorted from blood. This receptor was taken from a woman aged 25 to 39 in good health. The CDR3 sequence is CASSQRTDPYGYTF. The CDR3 DNA sequence: TGTGCCAGCAGCCAAAGGACTGACCCCTATGGCTACACCTTC.